This T cell receptor beta chain was captured by sequencing in a study of T cells in Graves' hyperthyroidism and ophthalmopathy. Study results and caveats: Appearing also in blood were most of the thyroid clonotypes expanded above 0.001. The authors' 13 V-J model separated ophthalmopathy from stable hyperthyroidism.

Template material for amplifying TCR beta CDR3 regions consisted of RNA transcripts. A first-round RT-PCR of the TCR CDR3 used the HTBI primer set. TCRdb reprocessed the multiplex PCR reads with MiXCR, giving one entry per CDR3 protein. This table has 450,000 to 550,000 distinct CDR3 sequences, around 22% appearing once. This CDR3 spans 14 amino acids. Per germline, CDR1 MNHNS and CDR2 SASEGT. The trim removed 1 base at V and 3 bases at J, leaving 2 bases unmatched. A remark on this clonotype: Its specificity is not known. One base away lies a much larger clone, so this may be a sequencing read error.

The receptor's source is a woman in her twenties or thirties with Graves' ophthalmopathy. Sequencing used blood. The gene calls are TRBV6-1 and TRBJ2-7; 8 bases fit TRBD2. The CDR3 bases are TGTGCCAGCAGTGAAGGCGGGGGGTACTACGAGCAGTACGTC. Amino acids: CASSEGGGYYEQYV.